This passage covers 31 T cell receptor beta chains from one sample sequenced in a study of early T cells in non-severe SARS-CoV-2 infection. TCRdb re-analysed the 5' RACE reads in MiXCR, keeping a single row per CDR3 protein. The sample consists of approximately 50,000 distinct CDR3 sequences, about 9.3% of them appearing once. Sequenced sample: whole blood. Receptor source: an adult who was a healthcare worker with PCR-confirmed SARS-CoV-2 infection or an uninfected control (not recorded which).

This clonotype came up many times. The chain has TRBV5-4 and TRBJ2-6; perhaps TRBD1 as D (6 bases). Trimming cost V 2 bases and J 7 bases, with 7 bases left between them. The CDR3 is 13 amino acids. Germline-derived CDR1 and CDR2 are SGHNT and YYREEE (reference sequence). This CDR3 reads CASSFRGANVLTF. CDR3 coding DNA: TGTGCCAGCAGCTTCAGGGGCGCCAACGTCCTGACTTTC.

This clonotype appeared many times. The chain carries TRBV6-5 and TRBJ1-2; TRBD1 is a possible D gene (5 bases). CDR1 is MNHEY, CDR2 SVGAGI, per germline. This CDR3 is built from 13 residues. The V and J ends lost 7 bases and 7 bases respectively, with 16 bases between them. CDR3 sequence reads: CASIGRGRRGYTF. The CDR3 bases are TGTGCCAGCATCGGAAGGGGCAGGCGTGGCTACACCTTC.

This clonotype has at least ten counts. The chain carries TRBV6-6 and TRBJ2-7; 12 positions match TRBD2. The CDR3 sequence is 18 residues long. Germline V gene lookup returns CDR1 MNHNY and CDR2 SVGAGI (reference sequence). V shed 5 bases and J 4 bases; nucleotides not matched to a gene: 15. The CDR3 spells CASSLLGLAGLGGYEQYF. In DNA, the CDR3 is TGTGCCAGCAGTCTATTAGGACTAGCGGGACTTGGTGGATACGAGCAGTACTTC.

V and J are TRBV7-9 and TRBJ2-1; D not resolved. V was shortened by 5 bases and J by 8 bases, with 10 bases between the two germline ends. The CDR3 totals 12 residues. Per germline, CDR1 SEHNR and CDR2 FQNEAQ (reference sequence). The CDR3 loop is CASSHYPYEQFF. In DNA, the CDR3 is TGTGCCAGCAGCCATTATCCTTATGAGCAGTTCTTC.

The chain has TRBV7-9 and TRBJ2-7; 7 bases line up with TRBD2. The V gene's germline CDR1 is SEHNR and CDR2 FQNEAQ (reference sequence). The CDR3 has 13 residues. J lost 3 bases, V lost 5 bases, and 4 bases had no gene match. The CDR3: CASSPGGNYEQYF. The CDR3 coding sequence is TGTGCCAGCAGCCCGGGGGGAAACTACGAGCAGTACTTC.

The table lists this clonotype with many counts. V gene TRBV4-2 combines with J gene TRBJ1-6; D remains unclear. This CDR3 spans 14 amino acids. The V gene's germline CDR1 is LGHNA and CDR2 YNFKEQ. V was trimmed by 0 bases and J by 14 bases, leaving 14 bases between them. The CDR3, as DNA: TGTGCCAGCAGCCAAGATTCGGACCCCAGGTCCCTCCACTTT. The encoded protein is CASSQDSDPRSLHF.

This clonotype was recorded many times. The genes are TRBV12-3 or TRBV12-4 and TRBJ1-4, with 9 bases aligning to TRBD1. The CDR3 extends over 15 amino acids. V trimming: 4 bases; J trimming: 7 bases; junction bases outside the gene matches: 7. CDR3: CASSSGTGRGEKLFF. The DNA of the CDR3 is TGTGCCAGCAGTTCCGGGACAGGGCGGGGTGAAAAACTGTTTTTT.

In its sample, this clonotype was seen a few times. CDR3 sequence: CSASFREGRADTQYF. CDR3 DNA: TGCAGTGCTAGTTTCCGGGAGGGCCGGGCAGATACGCAGTATTTT. The chain joins TRBV20-1 to TRBJ2-3; TRBD2 agrees at 8 bases. The CDR3 length is 15 residues. V dropped 3 bases and J dropped 4; count of bases not matched to a gene: 9. Germline V CDR1 and CDR2: DFQATT, SNEGSKA (reference sequence).

There are a few counts of this clonotype. The rearrangement joins TRBV12-3 or TRBV12-4 to TRBJ2-2; D possibly matches TRBD1 or TRBD2 (5 bases each). The V and J ends lost 7 bases and 7 bases respectively, with 16 bases between them. The CDR3 runs 14 residues. This CDR3 is CASTRTERGGELFF. The CDR3, as DNA: TGTGCCAGCACTAGGACGGAGAGGGGCGGGGAGCTGTTTTTT.

This clonotype was recorded many times. The gene calls are TRBV18 and TRBJ1-4; the D gene is possibly TRBD1 (5 bases). The CDR3 is 13 amino acids. Germline loops: CDR1 KGHSH, CDR2 LQKENI. Trimming removed 8 bases from V and 4 bases from J, with 11 bases in between. CDR3 sequence reads: CASLDSRNEKLFF. In nucleotides, the CDR3 is TGTGCCAGCCTAGACAGCCGTAATGAAAAACTGTTTTTT.

This clonotype occurred many times. The chain employs TRBV19 and TRBJ2-4; TRBD2 is a possible D gene (6 bases). The CDR3 totals 14 residues. V lost 6 bases and J 3 bases, leaving 12 bases between the germline ends. The germline gives CDR1 LNHDA, CDR2 SQIVND (reference sequence). CDR3 region: CASSSPGDKNIQYF. The CDR3 DNA reads as TGTGCCAGTAGCTCCCCGGGGGACAAAAACATTCAGTACTTC. The full variable domain, its missing parts supplied by reference TRBV19 and TRBJ2-4, is DGGITQSPKYLFRKEGQNVTLSCEQNLNHDAMYWYRQDPGQGLRLIYYSQIVNDFQKGDIAEGYSVSREKKESFPLTVTSAQKNPTAFYLCASSSPGDKNIQYFGAGTRLSVL.

This clonotype was counted ten times or more. This chain connects TRBV12-3 or TRBV12-4 to TRBJ1-5, with 11 positions matching TRBD1. J was trimmed by 1 base and V by 5 bases; bases with no gene match: 4. This CDR3 is built from 16 residues. The chain's CDR3 is CASSRTGGKSNQPQHF. For the CDR3, the DNA is TGTGCCAGCAGTCGGACAGGGGGCAAGAGCAATCAGCCCCAGCATTTT.

The chain uses TRBV30 and TRBJ2-5; possible D gene TRBD1, 6 bases. V lost 5 bases to trimming and J lost 14 bases, with 21 bases between them. The germline CDR1 and CDR2 sequences are GTSNPN and SVGIG (reference sequence). The CDR3 covers 12 residues. CDR3 loop: CAWCDPQGILYF. CDR3 nucleotide sequence: TGTGCCTGGTGTGACCCTCAGGGGATTTTATACTTC.

This clonotype was observed many times. The J gene is TRBJ2-3, the V gene TRBV10-3; D is perhaps TRBD1 or TRBD2 (5 bases each). Germline values: CDR1 ENHRY, CDR2 SYGVKD. The V end was cut by 4 bases, the J end by 0 bases, with 11 bases between. This CDR3 spans 15 amino acids. CDR3 amino acids: CAISVRGRSTDTQYF. CDR3 bases: TGTGCCATCAGTGTGAGGGGCCGAAGCACAGATACGCAGTATTTT.

This clonotype was seen ten or more times. The V and J genes are TRBV7-8 and TRBJ2-4; 8 nucleotides align to TRBD2. Per germline, CDR1 SGHVS and CDR2 FQNEAQ. V lost 2 bases, J lost 2 bases, and 11 bases stayed unmatched. The CDR3 runs 18 residues. The CDR3 loop reads CASSLTAMRGASKNIQYF. DNA of the CDR3: TGTGCCAGCAGCTTAACGGCTATGCGGGGGGCGTCCAAAAACATTCAGTACTTC.

This clonotype was observed a few times. This chain connects TRBV20-1 to TRBJ1-1; perhaps TRBD1 as D (6 bases). Trimming cost V 3 bases and J 14 bases, with 22 bases left between them. Germline-derived CDR1 and CDR2 are DFQATT and SNEGSKA (reference sequence). The CDR3 is made up of 13 amino acids. CDR3 nucleotide sequence: TGCAGTGCTAGGACCGGGACAACCCGCCCCCGCTTCTTT. The encoded protein is CSARTGTTRPRFF.

V and J are TRBV20-1 and TRBJ2-7, with 7 bases fitting TRBD2. CDR1 is DFQATT, CDR2 SNEGSKA, per germline (reference sequence). The V gene end was trimmed by 3 bases and the J gene end by 2 bases; junction bases not matched to a gene: 10. This CDR3 spans 15 amino acids. The CDR3 loop is CSASVREREAYEQYF. The CDR3, as DNA: TGCAGTGCTAGCGTCCGTGAGCGGGAAGCCTACGAGCAGTACTTC.

Only a few counts were recorded for this clonotype. The chain employs TRBV29-1 and TRBJ2-4; a possible D gene is TRBD1 (6 bases). There are 15 residues in the CDR3. The germline CDR1 and CDR2 sequences are SQVTM and ANQGSEA. The V gene lost 6 bases and the J gene lost 7 bases, with 22 bases spanning the gap. The DNA of the CDR3 is TGCAGCGTCCAAATGGGGGCAGGGCTCGGGAACATTCAGTACTTC. Residues: CSVQMGAGLGNIQYF. The full variable domain, its missing parts supplied by reference TRBV29-1 and TRBJ2-4, is SAVISQKPSRDICQRGTSLTIQCQVDSQVTMMFWYRQQPGQSLTLIATANQGSEATYESGFVIDKFPISRPNLTFSTLTVSNMSPEDSSIYLCSVQMGAGLGNIQYFGAGTRLSVL.

By sample fraction, this clonotype is medium-sized. The rearrangement links TRBV7-8 to TRBJ2-7, with 9 bases fitting TRBD2. Germline trimming cut 5 bases from V and 4 bases from J; bases unmatched to any gene: 6. The CDR3 sequence is 14 residues long. CDR1 and CDR2 (germline): SGHVS, FQNEAQ. The CDR3 coding sequence is TGTGCCAGCAGCCTTAGCGGGAGCGTGTACGAGCAGTACTTC. Encoded protein: CASSLSGSVYEQYF.

This clonotype appeared many times. This sequence joins TRBV30 and TRBJ2-5; TRBD1 matches at 7 bases. The CDR3 covers 15 residues. Trimming took 0 bases from V and 0 from J; bases not matched to a gene: 4. Germline assignment: CDR1 GTSNPN and CDR2 SVGIG (reference sequence). CDR3 residues: CAWSVGGQYQETQYF. CDR3 DNA sequence: TGTGCCTGGAGTGTTGGGGGACAGTACCAAGAGACCCAGTACTTC.

V usage is TRBV10-3 and J usage is TRBJ2-1; 10 bases align to TRBD2. The CDR3 runs to 15 residues. V shed 2 bases, J shed 10 bases, and the junction held 8 bases outside the gene matches. The germline V gene has CDR1 ENHRY and CDR2 SYGVKD. CDR3 loop: CAISEEPAGGDEQFF. The CDR3 nucleotides are TGTGCCATCAGTGAGGAACCAGCGGGAGGGGACGAGCAGTTCTTC.

This clonotype was seen ten or more times. This chain joins TRBV29-1 and TRBJ1-1; D unresolved. V shed 0 bases and J shed 3 bases, with 8 bases lying between them. The germline CDR1 and CDR2 sequences are SQVTM and ANQGSEA. This CDR3 region has 13 residues. CDR3 DNA sequence: TGCAGCGTTGAAGATGGTCTGGACACTGAAGCTTTCTTT. Translation: CSVEDGLDTEAFF.

By proportion, this clonotype is medium-sized. The V gene is TRBV7-9, the J gene TRBJ2-1, with a tentative D call TRBD2 (7 bases). Germline V lookup: CDR1 SEHNR, CDR2 FQNEAQ (reference sequence). The CDR3 covers 14 residues. V was shortened by 0 bases and J by 9 bases, with 12 bases between the two germline ends. The CDR3 bases are TGTGCCAGCAGCTTAGCGGGAGGGACAAGTGAGCAGTTCTTC. Translating gives CASSLAGGTSEQFF.

In its sample, this clonotype was seen many times. The rearrangement uses TRBV10-3 and TRBJ1-5, with D possibly TRBD1 on 6 matching bases. The CDR3 contains 13 residues. CDR1 is ENHRY and CDR2 is SYGVKD in the germline V gene. V gave up 9 bases and J gave up 3 bases, with 12 bases separating them. The CDR3 here is CAIRTDVNQPQHF. The CDR3 DNA reads as TGTGCCATTAGGACAGATGTCAATCAGCCCCAGCATTTT.

This clonotype turned up a few times. This chain uses TRBV28 with TRBJ1-4; 8 bases are a match to TRBD1. Trimming cost V 6 bases and J 8 bases; bases outside gene matches: 8. Germline values: CDR1 MDHEN, CDR2 SYDVKM. The CDR3 runs to 14 residues. CDR3 residues: CASSDPGGNEKLFF. The CDR3 DNA reads TGTGCCAGCAGCGATCCAGGGGGCAACGAAAAACTGTTTTTT.

This clonotype has ten or more counts. The DNA of the CDR3 is TGTGCCAGCAGCTTCAGTCTAGCGGGAACGTCCATCGGTGAGCAGTTCTTC. Encoded protein: CASSFSLAGTSIGEQFF. V gene TRBV13 combines with J gene TRBJ2-1; TRBD2 matches at 9 bases. Trimming cost V 3 bases and J 9 bases; bases outside gene matches: 15. Germline V gene lookup returns CDR1 PRHDT and CDR2 FYEKMQ (reference sequence). CDR3 length: 17 amino acids.

This clonotype was seen more than once but under ten times. At one boundary the junction diverges from the germline segment, which might be a read error. This chain joins TRBV20-1 and TRBJ2-2, with TRBD2 identical over 8 bases. CDR3 size: 14 residues. Germline CDR1 and CDR2: DFQATT and SNEGSKA (reference sequence). CDR3 sequence: CSARAGVDTGELFF. The DNA for the CDR3 is TGCAGTGCAAGAGCGGGAGTCGACACCGGGGAGCTGTTTTTT.

The chain couples TRBV9 to TRBJ2-1; D not resolved. Trimming removed 4 bases at V and 5 bases at J, with 25 bases between. Germline V gives CDR1 SGDLS, CDR2 YYNGEE. The CDR3 runs to 18 residues. The DNA of the CDR3 is TGTGCCAGCAGCCCATCACCGACGACCGCTATTCCGAACAATGAGCAGTTCTTC. It yields the protein CASSPSPTTAIPNNEQFF.

This clonotype was picked up many times. The chain combines TRBV6-2 or TRBV6-3 with TRBJ1-5; TRBD1 agrees at 7 bases. The germline gives CDR1 MNHEY, CDR2 SVGEGT. After removal of 5 bases from V and 7 bases from J, the junction contained 11 bases not matched to a gene. This CDR3 comprises 15 residues. CDR3 in DNA: TGTGCCAGCAGTCCACGCACACAGGGGATACAGCCCCAGCATTTT. Translating it yields CASSPRTQGIQPQHF.

A few counts support this clonotype. V is TRBV10-3 and J is TRBJ2-1; a weak D match, TRBD2 (5 bases). This CDR3 is built from 14 residues. Germline CDR1 and CDR2: ENHRY and SYGVKD. V shed 6 bases and J shed 0 bases, with 9 bases lying between them. The CDR3 protein is CAIRDLNSYNEQFF. The CDR3 DNA follows: TGTGCCATCAGGGACTTGAACTCCTACAATGAGCAGTTCTTC.

This clonotype has a count of ten or more. The rearrangement links TRBV27 to TRBJ1-2; D gene ambiguous. The CDR3 spans 13 residues. Germline CDR1 is MNHEY and CDR2 is SMNVEV (reference sequence). Deletions cut 6 bases from V and 6 bases from J, with 14 bases between. The CDR3 sequence is CASSLNRQNGYTF. In nucleotides, the CDR3 is TGTGCCAGCAGCTTGAACCGACAAAATGGCTACACCTTC.